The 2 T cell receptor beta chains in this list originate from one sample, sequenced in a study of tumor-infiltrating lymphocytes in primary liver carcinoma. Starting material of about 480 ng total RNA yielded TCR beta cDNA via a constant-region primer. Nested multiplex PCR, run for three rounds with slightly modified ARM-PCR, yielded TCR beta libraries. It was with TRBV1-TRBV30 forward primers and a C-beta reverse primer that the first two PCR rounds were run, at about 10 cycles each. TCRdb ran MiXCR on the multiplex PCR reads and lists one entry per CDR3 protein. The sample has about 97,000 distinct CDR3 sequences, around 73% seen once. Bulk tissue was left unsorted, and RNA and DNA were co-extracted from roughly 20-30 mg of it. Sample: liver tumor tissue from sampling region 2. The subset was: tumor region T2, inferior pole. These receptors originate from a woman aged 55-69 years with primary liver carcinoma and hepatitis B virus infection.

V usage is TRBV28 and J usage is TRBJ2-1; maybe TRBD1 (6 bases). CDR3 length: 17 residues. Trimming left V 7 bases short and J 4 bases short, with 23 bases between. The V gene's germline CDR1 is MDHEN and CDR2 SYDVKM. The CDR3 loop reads CASTSGALTGPYNEQFF. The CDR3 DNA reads TGTGCCAGCACCTCAGGGGCGCTGACAGGCCCGTACAATGAGCAGTTCTTC.

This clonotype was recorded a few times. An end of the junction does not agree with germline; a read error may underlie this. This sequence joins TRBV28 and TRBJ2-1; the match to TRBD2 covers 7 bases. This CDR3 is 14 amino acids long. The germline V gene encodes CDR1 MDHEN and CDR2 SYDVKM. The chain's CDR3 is CASSLAGVYKEQFF. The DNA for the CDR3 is TGTGCCAGCAGTTTGGCGGGAGTGTACAAGGAGCAGTTCTTC.